A single sample gave rise to the 28 T cell receptor beta chains below, sequenced in a study of brain metastases from non-small cell lung cancer (dated by TCRdb to between 2017 and 2020). The library was built by means of the immunoSEQ multiplex PCR assay. TCRdb retrieved this table from immuneACCESS and kept in-frame rearrangements only. Not all clones are present; in checked studies, unresolved V genes account for under half, and no reason is known for the remainder. Recorded for this sample are roughly 2,000 clones; around 85% of them occurred a single time. Approximately 10% of the sample is taken by the ten largest. The sequencing sample was made of tumor-adjacent normal tissue. The receptors here all came from a donor at least 40 years old with non-small cell lung cancer.

V gene TRBV9 combines with J gene TRBJ2-3; 15 positions agree with TRBD2. Germline CDR1 is SGDLS and CDR2 is YYNGEE. Unmatched junction bases numbered 5, after V lost 3 bases and J lost 0 bases. CDR3 length: 18 amino acids. The CDR3 region has the DNA TGTGCCAGCAGCGCCGGACTAGCGGGGGGGCCCAGCACAGATACGCAGTATTTT. Its protein is CASSAGLAGGPSTDTQYF.

The V and J genes are TRBV28 and TRBJ1-5, with D perhaps TRBD1 (5 bases). Trimming removed 3 bases from V and 1 base from J, with 13 bases in between. This CDR3 is 16 amino acids long. Germline CDR1 MDHEN, CDR2 SYDVKM. The CDR3 sequence is CASSFPGPGSNQPQHF. CDR3 sequence (DNA): TGTGCCAGCAGTTTCCCGGGGCCGGGGAGCAATCAGCCCCAGCATTTT. The variable domain in full, with the rest retrieved from reference TRBV28 and TRBJ1-5, is DVKVTQSSRYLVKRTGEKVFLECVQDMDHENMFWYRQDPGLGLRLIYFSYDVKMKEKGDIPEGYSVSREKKERFSLILESASTNQTSMYLCASSFPGPGSNQPQHFGDGTRLSIL.

J is TRBJ1-4 and V is TRBV6-6; D call uncertain. Trimming stripped 0 bases from V and 4 bases from J, with 12 bases between. Germline V gene lookup returns CDR1 MNHNY and CDR2 SVGAGI (reference sequence). The CDR3 contains 16 residues. CDR3 region: CASSYSLAGDNEKLFF. The CDR3 coding sequence is TGTGCCAGCAGTTACTCGCTGGCAGGCGATAATGAAAAACTGTTTTTT.

V and J are TRBV18 and TRBJ1-2; no firm D call. Trimming shortened V by 0 bases and J by 5 bases, and 10 bases separated the two germline ends. Germline CDR1 and CDR2: KGHSH and LQKENI. This CDR3 is 14 amino acids long. The CDR3 DNA reads TGTGCCAGCTCACCACCGGAAAGGACTTATGGCTACACCTTC. It yields the protein CASSPPERTYGYTF. Based on the CDR3 plus reference TRBV18 and TRBJ1-2, the full variable domain is NAGVMQNPRHLVRRRGQEARLRCSPMKGHSHVYWYRQLPEEGLKFMVYLQKENIIDESGMPKERFSAEFPKEGPSILRIQQVVRGDSAAYFCASSPPERTYGYTFGSGTRLTVV.

V gene TRBV5-1 combines with J gene TRBJ2-7; D not resolved. The CDR3 loop spans 14 amino acids. Germline CDR1 and CDR2: SGHRS and YFSETQ. Deletions cut 0 bases from V and 3 bases from J, with 10 bases between. The DNA of the CDR3 is TGCGCCAGCAGCTTGGAAGAGAGAAACTACGAGCAGTACTTC. Protein product: CASSLEERNYEQYF.

This clone appeared once. CDR3 region: CSVEVGTGVNYEQYF. The CDR3 nucleotides are TGCAGCGTTGAAGTGGGGACAGGGGTCAACTACGAGCAGTACTTC. The V call is TRBV29-1, the J call TRBJ2-7; 10 nucleotides agree with TRBD1. CDR1 is SQVTM and CDR2 is ANQGSEA in the germline V gene. The junction had 6 bases not matched to a gene; V was cut back by 1 base and J by 3 bases. This CDR3 region has 15 residues.

The chain uses TRBV29-1 and TRBJ2-4, with 9 bases identical to TRBD1. Trimming took 6 bases from V and 1 from J; bases not matched to a gene: 1. CDR3 size: 13 residues. Germline CDR1 is SQVTM and CDR2 is ANQGSEA. This CDR3 reads CSVGQGAKNIQYF. In nucleotides, the CDR3 is TGCAGCGTCGGACAGGGGGCCAAAAACATTCAGTACTTC.

CDR3 residues: CASSGGEGYEQYF. As DNA, the CDR3 is TGTGCCAGCAGCGGGGGGGAGGGGTACGAGCAGTACTTC. The genes are TRBV4-2 and TRBJ2-7, with 7 bases matching TRBD2. CDR1 is LGHNA, CDR2 YNFKEQ, per germline. The V gene end was trimmed by 5 bases and the J gene end by 4 bases; junction bases not matched to a gene: 5. The CDR3 is 13 residues long.

This clone has only one observation. The J gene is TRBJ1-2, the V gene TRBV28, with TRBD1 as a possible D gene (6 bases). Trimming shortened V by 6 bases and J by 7 bases, and 18 bases separated the two germline ends. The CDR3 is made up of 14 amino acids. The germline gives CDR1 MDHEN, CDR2 SYDVKM. The CDR3 DNA follows: TGTGCCAGCAGGAGACAGGTTGATACTGGTGGCTACACCTTC. This gives the protein CASRRQVDTGGYTF.

The rearrangement uses TRBV4-2 and TRBJ2-7; the match to TRBD2 covers 7 bases. Trimming cost V 0 bases and J 3 bases; bases outside gene matches: 5. The CDR3 is made up of 15 amino acids. Per germline, CDR1 LGHNA and CDR2 YNFKEQ. The CDR3 nucleotides are TGTGCCAGCAGCCAAGAGACTAGCCCCATCTACGAGCAGTACTTC. Its translation is CASSQETSPIYEQYF.

This chain joins TRBV10-2 and TRBJ1-1; TRBD1 might be the D (5 bases). From germline, CDR1 is WSHSY and CDR2 SAAADI. V lost 4 bases to trimming and J lost 1 base, with 10 bases between them. The CDR3 is made up of 14 amino acids. As DNA, the CDR3 is TGCGCCAGCAGTGTGAGAGGGGCGAACACTGAAGCTTTCTTT. It codes for CASSVRGANTEAFF.

The CDR3: CASSEAGAWGYTF. CDR3 in DNA: TGTGCCAGCAGTGAAGCGGGGGCGTGGGGCTACACCTTC. This sequence joins TRBV2 and TRBJ1-2, with D perhaps matching TRBD1 (6 bases). Germline-derived CDR1 and CDR2 are SNHLY and FYNNEI. Trimming removed 0 bases at V and 8 bases at J, with 10 bases between. The CDR3 is 13 residues long.

This chain joins TRBV19 and TRBJ1-1; D is ambiguous. V gave up 7 bases and J gave up 0 bases, with 9 bases separating them. Germline V lookup: CDR1 LNHDA, CDR2 SQIVND (reference sequence). The CDR3 has 13 residues. The DNA of the CDR3 is TGTGCCAGTAATCGGCACTTGAACACTGAAGCTTTCTTT. The encoded protein is CASNRHLNTEAFF.

The chain carries TRBV25-1 and TRBJ2-7; D may be TRBD1 (6 bases). This CDR3 has 13 amino acids. Germline V gene lookup returns CDR1 MGHDK and CDR2 SYGVNS. V was trimmed by 3 bases and J by 1 base, leaving 7 bases between them. The chain's CDR3 is CASSDQGSYEQYF. The CDR3 region has the DNA TGTGCCAGCAGTGATCAGGGGTCCTACGAGCAGTACTTC.

The chain carries TRBV7-2 and TRBJ2-1; D call uncertain. The CDR3 extends over 13 amino acids. Germline assignment: CDR1 SGHTA and CDR2 FQGNSA. V gave up 3 bases and J gave up 9 bases, with 12 bases separating them. CDR3 region: CASSLGLAREQFF. DNA of the CDR3: TGTGCCAGCAGCTTGGGTTTGGCTCGTGAGCAGTTCTTC.

In the case of this clone: The sample contains more than one DNA sequence encoding this CDR3. CDR3 in DNA: TGCAGTGCTAGTAGTGGAGGAGTGGCCCGGACCCAGTACTTC. As protein: CSASSGGVARTQYF. This chain uses TRBV20-1 with TRBJ2-5, with D possibly matching TRBD2 (5 bases). The CDR3 runs to 14 residues. Germline V gives CDR1 DFQATT, CDR2 SNEGSKA (reference sequence). The V and J ends lost 3 bases and 7 bases respectively, with 18 bases between them.

This clone showed up just a few times. V usage is TRBV24-1 and J usage is TRBJ2-7; 8 nucleotides line up with TRBD1. In germline, CDR1 is KGHDR, CDR2 SFDVKD. CDR3 length equals 15 residues. The trim removed 4 bases at V and 3 bases at J, leaving 7 bases unmatched. CDR3 DNA: TGTGCCACCAGTGACCCTAGGACAGGGAACTACGAGCAGTACTTC. This sequence encodes CATSDPRTGNYEQYF.

This chain connects TRBV4-1 to TRBJ1-2; 8 nucleotides align to TRBD1. The CDR3 has 15 residues. The ends lost 1 base at V and 4 bases at J; junction bases unmatched: 5. The germline gives CDR1 MGHRA, CDR2 YSYEKL. The CDR3 reads CASSQGPGGLYGYTF. The CDR3 coding sequence is TGCGCCAGCAGCCAAGGACCAGGGGGCCTCTATGGCTACACCTTC.

V gene TRBV30 combines with J gene TRBJ1-6; 7 nucleotides align to TRBD1. Germline V gene sequence: CDR1 GTSNPN, CDR2 SVGIG (reference sequence). J gave up 0 bases and V 2 bases, and 10 bases lay outside the gene matches. The CDR3 is 18 residues long. The CDR3 coding sequence is TGTGCCTGGAGTCGCCGGGGACAGCCGAGCTCCTATAATTCACCCCTCCACTTT. It is translated as CAWSRRGQPSSYNSPLHF.

The CDR3 sequence is CASSADTGSGNTIYF. As DNA, the CDR3 is TGTGCCAGCAGCGCCGATACAGGGTCTGGAAACACCATATATTTT. V and J are TRBV7-2 and TRBJ1-3; the D gene is possibly TRBD1 (6 bases). The CDR3 runs to 15 residues. Per germline, CDR1 SGHTA and CDR2 FQGNSA. V was pared by 5 bases and J by 1 base, with 12 bases between.

This chain joins TRBV2 and TRBJ1-5; D not certain. The CDR3 extends over 14 amino acids. CDR1 and CDR2 from the germline V gene are SNHLY and FYNNEI. With 5 bases removed from V and 3 bases from J, the gap between germline ends came to 11 bases. CDR3 sequence: CASSPDLNNQPQHF. The CDR3 DNA reads TGTGCCAGCAGTCCGGACCTGAACAATCAGCCCCAGCATTTT. The whole variable domain, filled in from reference TRBV2 and TRBJ1-5, reads EPEVTQTPSHQVTQMGQEVILRCVPISNHLYFYWYRQILGQKVEFLVSFYNNEISEKSEIFDDQFSVERPDGSNFTLKIRSTKLEDSAMYFCASSPDLNNQPQHFGDGTRLSIL.

This clone was found once. The chain links TRBV28 to TRBJ1-2; D uncertain. Trimming removed 6 bases at V and 2 bases at J, with 13 bases between. The germline CDR1 and CDR2 sequences are MDHEN and SYDVKM. The CDR3 is 14 amino acids. The CDR3 sequence is CASSGRPPNYGYTF. CDR3 in DNA: TGTGCCAGCAGCGGGAGACCTCCAAACTATGGCTACACCTTC.

The chain carries TRBV19 and TRBJ1-5, with a tentative D call TRBD1 (5 bases). Germline V lookup: CDR1 LNHDA, CDR2 SQIVND (reference sequence). The CDR3 sequence is 16 residues long. The V and J ends lost 2 bases and 2 bases respectively, with 13 bases between them. The CDR3 reads CASSISGARGNQPQHF. Here the CDR3 DNA reads TGTGCCAGTAGTATATCTGGGGCCAGGGGCAATCAGCCCCAGCATTTT.

The chain couples TRBV30 to TRBJ1-1; D might be TRBD1 (5 bases). The CDR3 totals 15 residues. CDR1 and CDR2 from the germline V gene are GTSNPN and SVGIG (reference sequence). Trimming stripped 1 base from V and 1 base from J, with 13 bases between. Written as DNA, the CDR3 is TGTGCCTGGAGTGAGGAACAGGCCGAGAACACTGAAGCTTTCTTT. Translation: CAWSEEQAENTEAFF.

The V gene is TRBV21-1, the J gene TRBJ1-1; TRBD1, as called in the table, went unchecked against the DNA. TRBV21-1 is tagged as a pseudogene. The CDR3 totals 15 residues. CDR3 loop: CASSKETQGTTEAFF. The CDR3 nucleotides are TGTGCCAGCAGCAAAGAGACACAGGGTACGACTGAAGCTTTCTTT.

This chain joins TRBV27 and TRBJ2-3; 7 bases are a match to TRBD1. CDR3 size: 16 residues. V shed 9 bases, J shed 5 bases, and the junction held 17 bases outside the gene matches. Germline V gene sequence: CDR1 MNHEY, CDR2 SMNVEV (reference sequence). CDR3 sequence (DNA): TGTGCCAGTCGGGCCAGGAGAGGGGGCCTTAGAGATACGCAGTATTTT. Protein: CASRARRGGLRDTQYF.

This chain uses TRBV15 with TRBJ1-2; D not resolved. Germline assignment: CDR1 LNHNV and CDR2 YYDKDF (reference sequence). The CDR3 consists of 13 residues. The V end lost 1 base, the J end lost 7 bases, and 10 bases lay between the germline ends. CDR3 sequence reads: CATSRGPGSGYTF. CDR3 in DNA: TGTGCCACCAGCAGAGGTCCCGGGAGTGGCTACACCTTC.

The chain carries TRBV19 and TRBJ1-2; no firm D call. With 3 bases removed from V and 4 bases from J, the gap between germline ends came to 9 bases. Germline V lookup: CDR1 LNHDA, CDR2 SQIVND (reference sequence). The CDR3 length is 13 residues. CDR3 in DNA: TGTGCCAGTAGTATGCGCCGGGGCTATGGCTACACCTTC. Translating it yields CASSMRRGYGYTF. Full variable domain (rest looked up from reference TRBV19 and TRBJ1-2): DGGITQSPKYLFRKEGQNVTLSCEQNLNHDAMYWYRQDPGQGLRLIYYSQIVNDFQKGDIAEGYSVSREKKESFPLTVTSAQKNPTAFYLCASSMRRGYGYTFGSGTRLTVV.